What follows are 10 T cell receptor beta chains derived from one specimen sequenced in a study of blood T cell repertoires in COVID-19. Assay: immunoSEQ multiplex PCR; the TCRdb copy retains only in-frame clones and omits some. Of about 170,000 clones in the sample, around four fifths are singletons; the top ten hold 20% to 25%. The sample consisted of peripheral blood. The receptors shown here come from a woman of 80 years or more with acute or convalescent COVID-19.

The V call is TRBV6-2 or TRBV6-3, the J call TRBJ1-2; tentatively, D is TRBD1 (6 bases). The germline V gene encodes CDR1 MNHEY and CDR2 SVGEGT. The CDR3 is 14 amino acids. V lost 8 bases and J lost 6, with 19 bases in between. CDR3 sequence: CASRLWGGAHGYTF. CDR3 coding DNA: TGTGCCAGCCGTTTATGGGGGGGGGCGCATGGCTACACCTTC.

The chain recombines TRBV6-5 with TRBJ2-7; 11 positions match TRBD2. Germline lookup yields CDR1 MNHEY and CDR2 SVGAGI. The V segment lost 6 bases and the J segment 1 base; nucleotides outside the gene matches: 2. CDR3 length: 14 residues. CDR3 nucleotide sequence: TGTGCCAGCAGCCGGACTAGCGGGTCCTACGAGCAGTACTTC. It specifies CASSRTSGSYEQYF.

The V call is TRBV5-4, the J call TRBJ2-3; 9 bases line up with TRBD2. CDR1 and CDR2 from the germline V gene are SGHNT and YYREEE (reference sequence). This CDR3 has 14 residues. Germline trimming cut 9 bases from V and 4 bases from J; bases unmatched to any gene: 9. The CDR3 protein is CAIRAGGVADTQYF. The CDR3 bases are TGTGCCATTCGAGCGGGAGGTGTGGCAGATACGCAGTATTTT.

The chain couples TRBV11-2 to TRBJ2-1; unclear D gene. CDR1 and CDR2 (germline): SGHAT, FQNNGV. The V end was cut by 0 bases, the J end by 1 base, with 4 bases between. CDR3 size: 14 residues. In DNA form, the CDR3 reads TGTGCCAGCAGCTTAGACATTTCCTACAATGAGCAGTTCTTC. Translated, it gives CASSLDISYNEQFF.

The chain combines TRBV2 with TRBJ2-5, with TRBD1 identical over 10 bases. The V and J ends lost 4 bases and 2 bases, in that order; junction bases with no gene match: 1. The CDR3 is 14 amino acids. The V gene's germline CDR1 is SNHLY and CDR2 FYNNEI. The DNA for the CDR3 is TGTGCCAGCAGTGGGGACAGGGGACAAGAGACCCAGTACTTC. Translated: CASSGDRGQETQYF.

The CDR3 protein is CASSLGSGVGRGNQPQHF. CDR3 in DNA: TGTGCCAGCAGCTTAGGGTCCGGGGTCGGCCGGGGCAATCAGCCCCAGCATTTT. V is TRBV7-9 and J is TRBJ1-5, with unresolved D. Germline assignment: CDR1 SEHNR and CDR2 FQNEAQ (reference sequence). The CDR3 totals 18 residues. Trimming removed 1 base at V and 2 bases at J, with 18 bases between. The whole variable domain, remainder taken from reference TRBV7-9 and TRBJ1-5, is DTGVSQNPRHKITKRGQNVTFRCDPISEHNRLYWYRQTLGQGPEFLTYFQNEAQLEKSRLLSDRFSAERPKGSFSTLEIQRTEQGDSAMYLCASSLGSGVGRGNQPQHFGDGTRLSIL.

The chain employs TRBV9 and TRBJ2-1, with 11 bases identical to TRBD2. This CDR3 spans 16 amino acids. The germline gives CDR1 SGDLS, CDR2 YYNGEE. V lost 4 bases, J lost 0 bases, and 3 bases stayed unmatched. CDR3 region: CASSLGTSGSYNEQFF. The CDR3 DNA follows: TGTGCCAGCAGCCTTGGGACTAGCGGCTCCTACAATGAGCAGTTCTTC.

This chain joins TRBV12-3 or TRBV12-4 and TRBJ2-5; D unresolved. The CDR3 is 13 residues long. With 4 bases removed from V and 0 bases from J, the gap between germline ends came to 6 bases. The CDR3 protein is CASSSPYQETQYF. The DNA for the CDR3 is TGTGCCAGCAGTTCTCCGTACCAAGAGACCCAGTACTTC.

The V and J genes are TRBV9 and TRBJ2-2, with 7 bases fitting TRBD1. The junction had 13 bases not matched to a gene; V was cut back by 0 bases and J by 8 bases. The CDR3 is 17 residues long. Germline CDR1 and CDR2: SGDLS and YYNGEE. The CDR3 bases are TGTGCCAGCAGCGTAGTAGGGGGCTCCCTAGCAGGTGGGGAGCTGTTTTTT. Its protein product is CASSVVGGSLAGGELFF.

CDR3 loop: CASSRNTGELFF. CDR3 sequence (DNA): TGTGCCAGCAGCAGGAACACCGGGGAGCTGTTTTTT. The V and J genes are TRBV6-5 and TRBJ2-2, with no clear D. With 6 bases removed from V and 1 base from J, the gap between germline ends came to 3 bases. There are 12 residues in the CDR3. From germline, CDR1 is MNHEY and CDR2 SVGAGI.